One sample yielded the 16 T cell receptor beta chains listed below, sequenced in a study of blood T cell repertoires in COVID-19 (dated by TCRdb to 2020 to 2021). Library preparation employed the immunoSEQ multiplex PCR assay. Entries here come from immuneACCESS through TCRdb and include only in-frame sequences with V and J called. Some clones fail to appear in such tables; in the studies checked, an unresolved V gene covers under half of the shortfall, and the cause of the remainder is unknown. The sample has about 190,000 clones on record, about 86% of them singletons. The ten largest clones take up about an eighth of the sample. Sequencing input: peripheral blood. The source is a man aged 25-40 years with active or convalescent COVID-19.

The J gene is TRBJ1-2, the V gene TRBV10-3; TRBD1 agrees at 9 bases. The V gene end was trimmed by 4 bases and the J gene end by 7 bases; junction bases not matched to a gene: 10. Germline values: CDR1 ENHRY, CDR2 SYGVKD. CDR3 length equals 15 residues. The CDR3 region is CAISAPDRGIFGYTF. The CDR3 DNA sequence: TGTGCCATCAGTGCCCCCGACAGGGGGATCTTTGGCTACACCTTC.

The rearrangement joins TRBV10-3 to TRBJ2-3, with TRBD1 matching 10 bases. Losses at the gene ends were 8 bases for V and 5 bases for J; bases not matched to a gene: 7. CDR3 size: 14 residues. Germline V CDR1 and CDR2: ENHRY, SYGVKD. The CDR3 here is CAIGFGQGGDTQYF. The CDR3 DNA reads TGTGCCATCGGATTCGGACAGGGGGGAGATACGCAGTATTTT.

The chain has TRBV14 and TRBJ2-7; 9 bases agree with TRBD2. This CDR3 has 16 residues. J gave up 4 bases and V 1 base, and 8 bases lay outside the gene matches. CDR1 is SGHDN and CDR2 is FVKESK in the germline V gene. The CDR3 region has the DNA TGTGCCAGCAGCCAAGGCCGAGCGGGGGGACTATACGAGCAGTACTTC. Protein product: CASSQGRAGGLYEQYF.

The rearrangement joins TRBV5-1 to TRBJ1-4; unclear D gene. Trimming pared 4 bases from V and 4 bases from J, leaving 8 bases between. Germline values: CDR1 SGHRS, CDR2 YFSETQ. The CDR3 runs to 13 residues. The CDR3 sequence: CASSPSVNEKLFF. As DNA, the CDR3 is TGCGCCAGCAGCCCGTCAGTTAATGAAAAACTGTTTTTT.

This clone was observed a handful of times. V gene TRBV28 combines with J gene TRBJ2-3; 9 bases match TRBD1. Germline CDR1 and CDR2: MDHEN and SYDVKM. The CDR3 extends over 20 amino acids. The ends lost 6 bases at V and 2 bases at J; junction bases unmatched: 21. CDR3: CASRTAGQGLSGDFTDTQYF. The DNA for the CDR3 is TGTGCCAGCAGAACGGCGGGACAGGGCCTAAGCGGGGACTTCACAGATACGCAGTATTTT.

This clone has a handful of counts. V gene TRBV5-1 combines with J gene TRBJ1-1, with 7 bases that match TRBD1. V lost 1 base to trimming and J lost 2 bases; unmatched junction nucleotides: 5. Germline CDR1 SGHRS, CDR2 YFSETQ. The CDR3 spans 15 residues. The CDR3 here is CASSLRGDRNTEAFF. DNA for the CDR3: TGCGCCAGCAGCTTGCGCGGGGACAGAAACACTGAAGCTTTCTTT.

This clone was recorded a few times. CDR3 sequence: CAWSVDTNYGYTF. The CDR3 DNA is TGTGCCTGGAGTGTAGACACTAACTATGGCTACACCTTC. The J gene is TRBJ1-2, the V gene TRBV30; D is uncertain. Germline CDR1 and CDR2: GTSNPN and SVGIG (reference sequence). Trimming cost V 0 bases and J 0 bases, with 5 bases left between them. The CDR3 has 13 residues.

This sequence joins TRBV12-3 or TRBV12-4 and TRBJ2-7; tentatively, D is TRBD2 (5 bases). Between the trimmed V and J ends, which lost 5 bases and 3 bases, there was a span of 8 bases. CDR3 size: 12 residues. CDR3 coding DNA: TGTGCCAGCAGTCTGGAGGACTACGAGCAGTACGTC. Encoded protein: CASSLEDYEQYV.

In this sample, this clone turned up a few times. This rearrangement joins TRBV6-5 to TRBJ1-5; D is unclear. V was shortened by 0 bases and J by 4 bases, with 4 bases between the two germline ends. This CDR3 contains 13 residues. Germline values: CDR1 MNHEY, CDR2 SVGAGI. DNA for the CDR3: TGTGCCAGCAGTTACTCTCATAATCAGCCCCAGCATTTT. Its protein product is CASSYSHNQPQHF.

The chain recombines TRBV5-1 with TRBJ1-1; TRBD1 matches 7 bases. The germline gives CDR1 SGHRS, CDR2 YFSETQ. The CDR3 consists of 14 residues. V shed 4 bases and J 7 bases; nucleotides not matched to a gene: 10. The CDR3 DNA reads TGCGCCAGCAGCCGAGGACAGGCCCAGGATGAAGCTTTCTTT. This gives the protein CASSRGQAQDEAFF.

The chain uses TRBV15 and TRBJ2-7, with TRBD2 as a possible D gene (6 bases). CDR3 length: 14 residues. Deletions cut 5 bases from V and 6 bases from J, with 17 bases between. Germline lookup yields CDR1 LNHNV and CDR2 YYDKDF (reference sequence). CDR3 sequence reads: CATSARREAGEQYV. The CDR3 DNA reads TGTGCCACCAGCGCGAGGAGGGAGGCTGGCGAGCAGTACGTC.

The genes are TRBV7-8 and TRBJ2-7, with TRBD1 matching over 7 bases. This CDR3 is 12 amino acids long. Germline V gene data show CDR1 as SGHVS and CDR2 as FQNEAQ. J gave up 5 bases and V 2 bases, and 0 bases lay outside the gene matches. The DNA of the CDR3 is TGTGCCAGCAGCTTACAGGGGGACGAGCAGTACTTC. The encoded protein is CASSLQGDEQYF.

The chain employs TRBV2 and TRBJ2-1; TRBD2 might be the D (6 bases). This CDR3 has 15 residues. CDR1 is SNHLY, CDR2 FYNNEI, per germline. Trimming shortened V by 6 bases and J by 6 bases, and 18 bases separated the two germline ends. This chain's CDR3 is CASSATGRGRNEQFF. CDR3 sequence (DNA): TGTGCCAGCAGCGCGACGGGGCGGGGCCGCAATGAGCAGTTCTTC. Filled out from reference TRBV2 and TRBJ2-1, the complete variable domain reads EPEVTQTPSHQVTQMGQEVILRCVPISNHLYFYWYRQILGQKVEFLVSFYNNEISEKSEIFDDQFSVERPDGSNFTLKIRSTKLEDSAMYFCASSATGRGRNEQFFGPGTRLTVL.

This chain connects TRBV5-1 to TRBJ2-1; D is unclear. Germline CDR1 SGHRS, CDR2 YFSETQ. V shed 0 bases and J shed 5 bases, with 12 bases lying between them. The CDR3 is 15 amino acids. DNA for the CDR3: TGCGCCAGCAGCTTGGAACAGTTAATCAACAATGAGCAGTTCTTC. The encoded protein is CASSLEQLINNEQFF.

V is TRBV27 and J is TRBJ1-2; perhaps TRBD1 as D (5 bases). V was clipped by 5 bases and J by 8 bases, with 18 bases between them. The V gene's germline CDR1 is MNHEY and CDR2 SMNVEV (reference sequence). CDR3 length: 14 amino acids. The CDR3 DNA sequence: TGTGCCAGCAGTGCAGGGACTCCCCCTCGGGGCTACACCTTC. Protein sequence: CASSAGTPPRGYTF.

V gene TRBV20-1 combines with J gene TRBJ1-1; D is unresolved. Germline lookup yields CDR1 DFQATT and CDR2 SNEGSKA (reference sequence). The V end was cut by 3 bases, the J end by 3 bases, with 5 bases between. CDR3 length: 11 residues. Here the CDR3 DNA reads TGCAGTGCTAGTCGGGACACTGAAGCTTTCTTT. Translating gives CSASRDTEAFF.